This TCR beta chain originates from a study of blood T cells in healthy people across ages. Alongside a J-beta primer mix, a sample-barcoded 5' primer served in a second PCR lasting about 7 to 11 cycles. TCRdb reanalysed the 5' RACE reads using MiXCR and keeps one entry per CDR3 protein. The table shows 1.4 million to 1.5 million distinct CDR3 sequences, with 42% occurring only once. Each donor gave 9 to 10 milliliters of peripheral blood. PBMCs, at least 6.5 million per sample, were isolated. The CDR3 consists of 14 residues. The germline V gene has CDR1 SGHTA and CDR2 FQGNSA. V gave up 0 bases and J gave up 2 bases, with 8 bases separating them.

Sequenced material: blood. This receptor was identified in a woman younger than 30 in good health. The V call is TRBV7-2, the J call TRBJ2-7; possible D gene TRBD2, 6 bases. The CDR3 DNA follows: TGTGCCAGCAGCTTAGCTTGGGGGGCCTACGAGCAGTACTTC. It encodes CASSLAWGAYEQYF.